These T cell receptor beta chains were read from a single sample in a study of spatial heterogeneity in lung cancer. TCRdb reanalysed the 5' RACE reads using MiXCR and keeps one entry per CDR3 protein. The sample has about 24,000 distinct CDR3 sequences; about 9.3% are singletons. Here the sequenced sample was lung tumor tissue, taken at surgery. Receptors were obtained from a male donor with early-stage non-small cell lung cancer. The CDR3 runs from the conserved cysteine through the conserved F or W. The D gene is left open where the match is weak. The listing skips clone size in some rows; elsewhere it reads once, few, many or a size class.

CDR3	DNA	size	D	V	J
CSATRTSQETQYF	TGCAGTGCCACTAGGACCAGCCAAGAGACCCAGTACTTC	NA	NA	TRBV20-1	TRBJ2-5
CSAREIEGGTQYF	TGCAGTGCCCGCGAAATCGAGGGAGGGACCCAGTACTTC	few	NA	TRBV20-1	TRBJ2-5
CASSWDRGVDTQYF	TGCGCCAGCAGCTGGGACAGGGGGGTGGATACGCAGTATTTT	medium-sized	TRBD1	TRBV5-1	TRBJ2-3
CASSPGESINSPLHF	TGTGCCAGCTCACCCGGGGAGTCGATTAATTCACCCCTCCACTTT	many	NA	TRBV18	TRBJ1-6
CASSFGGQPQHF	TGTGCCAGCAGTTTCGGGGGGCAGCCCCAGCATTTT	NA	NA	TRBV12-3/TRBV12-4	TRBJ1-5
CASSAFLAGASNTGELFF	TGTGCCAGCAGCGCCTTTCTAGCGGGGGCTTCGAACACCGGGGAGCTGTTTTTT	NA	TRBD2	TRBV9	TRBJ2-2
CASSPRSMQGNTEAFF	TGTGCCAGCTCACCCCGCTCAATGCAGGGGAACACTGAAGCTTTCTTT	medium-sized	NA	TRBV18	TRBJ1-1
CASSQDGTGTSGSSSFF	TGCGCCAGCAGCCAAGATGGAACCGGGACTAGCGGGAGCTCTTCGTTCTTC	few	TRBD2	TRBV4-1	TRBJ2-1
CASITDSDNSPLHF	TGTGCCAGCATTACTGACAGCGATAATTCACCCCTCCACTTT	many	NA	TRBV28	TRBJ1-6
CASSLGLAGLYEQYF	TGTGCCAGCAGTTTAGGACTAGCGGGTCTTTACGAGCAGTACTTC	medium-sized	TRBD2	TRBV12-3/TRBV12-4	TRBJ2-7
CASSPHADEQFF	TGCGCCAGCAGCCCCCATGCGGATGAGCAGTTCTTC	many	NA	TRBV5-1	TRBJ2-1
CASSQDQRGGNEQFF	TGTGCCAGCAGCCAAGATCAGCGGGGGGGGAATGAGCAGTTCTTC	many	TRBD2	TRBV4-2	TRBJ2-1
CASSVGLAENTGELFF	TGTGCCAGCAGCGTAGGACTAGCGGAGAACACCGGGGAGCTGTTTTTT	many	TRBD2	TRBV9	TRBJ2-2
CASGLSFNSPLHF	TGTGCCAGTGGACTGTCTTTTAATTCACCCCTCCACTTT	NA	NA	TRBV13	TRBJ1-6
CASKGSAGANVLTF	TGTGCCAGCAAGGGGTCAGCAGGGGCCAACGTCCTGACTTTC	few	NA	TRBV6-5	TRBJ2-6
CASSLGQGVFRTDTQYF	TGTGCCAGCAGCCTTGGACAGGGAGTTTTCCGCACAGATACGCAGTATTTT	few	TRBD1	TRBV7-9	TRBJ2-3
CSVEDARVNGIQYF	TGCAGCGTTGAAGATGCCAGGGTGAATGGCATTCAGTACTTC	many	NA	TRBV29-1	TRBJ2-4
CATSRDIVPGFGEQFF	TGTGCCACCAGCAGAGATATCGTACCTGGGTTTGGTGAGCAGTTCTTC	few	NA	TRBV15	TRBJ2-1
CATSRRATGSSEQYF	TGTGCCACCAGCAGAAGGGCGACGGGGTCCAGCGAGCAGTACTTC	many	NA	TRBV15	TRBJ2-7
CASSQNGRYTF	TGTGCCAGCAGCCAAAATGGGAGATACACCTTC	many	NA	TRBV28	TRBJ1-2
CASSGGTGFQETQYF	TGTGCCAGCAGTGGCGGGACAGGGTTCCAAGAGACCCAGTACTTC	many	TRBD1	TRBV2	TRBJ2-5
CASSFGGNQPQHF	TGCGCCAGCAGCTTTGGAGGAAACCAGCCCCAGCATTTT	many	NA	TRBV5-1	TRBJ1-5
CASKGSWSVTGELFF	TGTGCCAGCAAGGGGAGTTGGTCAGTCACCGGGGAGCTGTTTTTT	few	NA	TRBV2	TRBJ2-2
CATSRGQGASGYTF	TGTGCCACCAGTAGGGGACAGGGGGCGTCTGGCTACACCTTC	many	TRBD1	TRBV24-1	TRBJ1-2
CASSYPGQGYHEQYF	TGTGCCAGCAGTTACCCCGGACAGGGGTACCACGAGCAGTACTTC	many	TRBD1	TRBV6-2/TRBV6-3	TRBJ2-7
CSAIRLDSSTDTQYF	TGCAGTGCTATCAGACTCGACTCTAGCACAGATACGCAGTATTTT	few	NA	TRBV20-1	TRBJ2-3
CASNLRGGAIGELFF	TGTGCCAGCAACCTGAGAGGGGGCGCGATCGGGGAGCTGTTTTTT	many	TRBD1	TRBV3-1	TRBJ2-2